This TCR beta chain was obtained from a study of T cells in localized non-small cell lung cancer. Clones were sequenced by immunoSEQ multiplex PCR, and TCRdb holds only the in-frame ones, with some missing. The repertoire holds 45,000 to 60,000 clones, with about nine tenths as singletons. Looked up from germline, CDR1 is SGHTA and CDR2 is FQGNSA. The CDR3 extends over 15 amino acids. Trimming removed 1 base from V and 1 base from J, with 9 bases in between. This material consisted of peripheral blood, taken before any cancer treatment. This TCR came from a woman aged 40-75 years with stage I lung adenocarcinoma. This chain links TRBV7-2 with TRBJ2-3; D possibly corresponds to TRBD1 (5 bases). CDR3 DNA sequence: TGTGCCAGCAGCTTAGGCAGGGCCGGCACAGATACGCAGTATTTT. Translated, it gives CASSLGRAGTDTQYF.